This entry lists 18 T cell receptor beta chains sequenced from one sample in a study of cytomegalovirus exposure and HLA in healthy donors. PCR was performed using 60 Vbeta and 13 Jbeta primers. Libraries were prepared by immunoSEQ multiplex PCR; TCRdb keeps only in-frame clonotypes and omits some of them. The sample lists some 170,000 clones; 70% to 80% were seen once. Sequenced sample: PBMCs. Receptors were obtained from a man aged 18 to 29 in good health and CMV-seropositive.

The chain has TRBV25-1 and TRBJ1-4, with D uncertain. Germline V CDR1 and CDR2: MGHDK, SYGVNS. This CDR3 is built from 15 residues. The V and J ends lost 1 base and 7 bases respectively, with 13 bases between them. DNA for the CDR3: TGTGCCAGCAGTGAATCCTGGGGTGGGAGTGAAAAACTGTTTTTT. This encodes CASSESWGGSEKLFF.

This clone was seen a single time. The rearrangement links TRBV6-5 to TRBJ2-3; 8 bases fit TRBD2. The CDR3 covers 15 residues. Germline assignment: CDR1 MNHEY and CDR2 SVGAGI. Losses at the gene ends were 5 bases for V and 2 bases for J; bases not matched to a gene: 6. The CDR3: CASSLSGIHTDTQYF. In nucleotides, the CDR3 is TGTGCCAGCAGTCTTAGCGGGATTCACACAGATACGCAGTATTTT.

In nucleotides, the CDR3 is TGTGCCAGCAGTCTCACAGGGGGTTCGCCCTACGAGCAGTACTTC. Protein sequence: CASSLTGGSPYEQYF. The chain recombines TRBV27 with TRBJ2-7; 8 bases are shared with TRBD1. V was clipped by 5 bases and J by 2 bases; unmatched bases: 8. CDR3 length: 15 amino acids. CDR1 is MNHEY, CDR2 SMNVEV, per germline (reference sequence).

A word on this clone: The junction shows a germline mismatch at one end, possibly a read error. The chain carries TRBV6-5 and TRBJ2-6; possible D gene TRBD1, 5 bases. Per germline, CDR1 MNHEY and CDR2 SVGAGI. This CDR3 is built from 15 residues. Here the CDR3 reads CASSRGEFGANGLTF. CDR3 in DNA: TGTGCCAGCAGCCGCGGAGAGTTTGGGGCCAACGGCCTGACTTTC.

The chain employs TRBV15 and TRBJ2-4, with TRBD1 matching over 7 bases. The CDR3 has 16 residues. Germline CDR1 LNHNV, CDR2 YYDKDF (reference sequence). The junction had 8 bases not matched to a gene; V was cut back by 6 bases and J by 0 bases. For the CDR3, the DNA is TGTGCCACCAGTCCGGGACAGCTACTAGCCAAAAACATTCAGTACTTC. Protein: CATSPGQLLAKNIQYF.

This clone came up a few times. This chain connects TRBV19 to TRBJ1-5; TRBD1 matches 10 bases. Germline lookup yields CDR1 LNHDA and CDR2 SQIVND (reference sequence). V dropped 5 bases and J dropped 1; count of bases not matched to a gene: 2. The CDR3 runs to 15 residues. CDR3 DNA sequence: TGTGCCAGTAGTTGGGGACAGGGGAGCAATCAGCCCCAGCATTTT. As protein: CASSWGQGSNQPQHF.

V is TRBV18 and J is TRBJ1-1; D is perhaps TRBD1 (5 bases). V was trimmed by 2 bases and J by 3 bases, leaving 16 bases between them. The CDR3 loop spans 16 amino acids. The germline CDR1 and CDR2 sequences are KGHSH and LQKENI. The CDR3 region has the DNA TGTGCCAGCTCACCATCATTGGGGGGTAGGCACACTGAAGCTTTCTTT. As protein: CASSPSLGGRHTEAFF. The full variable domain, rest sourced from reference TRBV18 and TRBJ1-1, is NAGVMQNPRHLVRRRGQEARLRCSPMKGHSHVYWYRQLPEEGLKFMVYLQKENIIDESGMPKERFSAEFPKEGPSILRIQQVVRGDSAAYFCASSPSLGGRHTEAFFGQGTRLTVV.

CDR3 loop: CASSIPRGGVHEQYF. The CDR3 DNA follows: TGTGCCAGTAGTATCCCCAGGGGCGGTGTCCACGAGCAGTACTTC. The V and J genes are TRBV19 and TRBJ2-7; possibly TRBD1 for D (6 bases). The CDR3 extends over 15 amino acids. Germline values: CDR1 LNHDA, CDR2 SQIVND (reference sequence). V lost 3 bases, J lost 5 bases, and 17 bases lay in between. The whole variable domain, remainder taken from reference TRBV19 and TRBJ2-7, is DGGITQSPKYLFRKEGQNVTLSCEQNLNHDAMYWYRQDPGQGLRLIYYSQIVNDFQKGDIAEGYSVSREKKESFPLTVTSAQKNPTAFYLCASSIPRGGVHEQYFGPGTRLTVT.

The gene calls are TRBV5-5 and TRBJ2-7; 7 bases align to TRBD1. This CDR3 spans 15 amino acids. V lost 4 bases, J lost 4 bases, and 11 bases stayed unmatched. Germline V CDR1 and CDR2: SGHKS, YYEKEE (reference sequence). The CDR3 loop is CASSATGTAIYEQYF. CDR3 nucleotides: TGTGCCAGCAGCGCGACCGGGACAGCAATATACGAGCAGTACTTC.

The gene calls are TRBV4-3 and TRBJ1-2, with D maybe TRBD1 (5 bases). The germline V and J ends were trimmed by 0 bases and 8 bases, with 22 bases remaining between them. Germline CDR1 LGHNA, CDR2 YSLEER. The CDR3 spans 17 residues. The CDR3 protein is CASSQDSDRRGSRGYTF. The CDR3 DNA is TGCGCCAGCAGCCAAGATTCGGACCGGCGGGGGTCAAGGGGCTACACCTTC.

The J gene is TRBJ2-1, the V gene TRBV7-8; TRBD2 matches at 10 bases. The CDR3 is made up of 17 amino acids. CDR1 is SGHVS and CDR2 is FQNEAQ in the germline V gene. The V and J ends lost 1 base and 10 bases, in that order; junction bases with no gene match: 13. The CDR3 protein is CASSLVKPGLASGEQFF. As DNA, the CDR3 is TGTGCCAGCAGCTTAGTGAAACCGGGACTAGCGTCGGGCGAGCAGTTCTTC.

This clone was recorded once. The chain couples TRBV27 to TRBJ2-7; 7 bases map to TRBD2. Germline CDR1 and CDR2: MNHEY and SMNVEV (reference sequence). This CDR3 has 14 residues. Losses at the gene ends were 6 bases for V and 2 bases for J; bases not matched to a gene: 7. CDR3 amino acids: CASRVSGVTYEQYF. The CDR3 DNA sequence: TGTGCCAGCAGAGTAAGCGGGGTCACCTACGAGCAGTACTTC.

In this sample, this clone turned up a few times. The chain recombines TRBV9 with TRBJ2-7; 9 bases are shared with TRBD1. Germline CDR1 SGDLS, CDR2 YYNGEE. With V trimmed by 3 bases and J by 7 bases, 11 bases remained unmatched. The CDR3 has 15 amino acids. The CDR3 loop is CASSAGTGMRGEQYF. CDR3 nucleotide sequence: TGTGCCAGCAGCGCCGGGACAGGGATGCGGGGGGAGCAGTACTTC.

This sequence joins TRBV7-3 and TRBJ1-1, with D tentatively TRBD1 (5 bases). The CDR3 is 13 residues long. Trimming stripped 6 bases from V and 1 base from J, with 9 bases between. The V gene's germline CDR1 is SGHTA and CDR2 FQGTGA. The CDR3 DNA follows: TGTGCCAGCAGTGTAGACAGGAACACTGAAGCTTTCTTT. Its translation: CASSVDRNTEAFF. Filled out from reference TRBV7-3 and TRBJ1-1, the complete variable domain reads GAGVSQTPSNKVTEKGKYVELRCDPISGHTALYWYRQSLGQGPEFLIYFQGTGAADDSGLPNDRFFAVRPEGSVSTLKIQRTERGDSAVYLCASSVDRNTEAFFGQGTRLTVV.

The chain combines TRBV11-2 with TRBJ1-6, with a weak D call TRBD1 (6 bases). V gave up 3 bases and J gave up 13 bases, with 22 bases separating them. Germline V gives CDR1 SGHAT, CDR2 FQNNGV. The CDR3 covers 16 residues. CDR3: CASSLGAIGSGRPLHF. The CDR3 DNA sequence: TGTGCCAGCAGCTTGGGGGCCATCGGGTCTGGACGTCCCCTCCACTTT. Full variable domain (remainder filled in from reference TRBV11-2 and TRBJ1-6): EAGVAQSPRYKIIEKRQSVAFWCNPISGHATLYWYQQILGQGPKLLIQFQNNGVVDDSQLPKDRFSAERLKGVDSTLKIQPAKLEDSAVYLCASSLGAIGSGRPLHFGNGTRLTVT.

A few counts support this clone. The genes are TRBV15 and TRBJ1-2, with TRBD1 matching over 7 bases. The J segment lost 3 bases and the V segment lost 4 bases, leaving 17 bases of the junction unmatched. Per the germline V gene, CDR1 is LNHNV and CDR2 is YYDKDF (reference sequence). The CDR3 covers 18 residues. The CDR3 loop is CATSTDRDMGQPYYGYTF. DNA for the CDR3: TGTGCCACCAGCACAGACCGAGATATGGGACAGCCCTACTATGGCTACACCTTC.

The chain couples TRBV27 to TRBJ2-7; D is uncertain. The V end was cut by 8 bases, the J end by 2 bases, with 13 bases between. This CDR3 has 13 residues. Germline CDR1 reads MNHEY; CDR2 reads SMNVEV (reference sequence). The CDR3 loop is CASSQPGPYEQYF. The CDR3 nucleotides read TGTGCCAGCTCACAACCGGGTCCCTACGAGCAGTACTTC.

This sequence joins TRBV6-5 and TRBJ2-3; 11 positions agree with TRBD2. With 6 bases clipped from V and 6 bases from J, the junction kept 8 bases outside the gene matches. CDR3 length: 15 residues. Germline values: CDR1 MNHEY, CDR2 SVGAGI. The CDR3, as DNA: TGTGCCAGCAGGGGGCTAGCGGGAGGAGGGGATACGCAGTATTTT. Residues: CASRGLAGGGDTQYF.